This TCR beta chain is drawn from a study of blood T cell repertoires in COVID-19. The overall study: From T cells, B-cell-depleted T cells, or PBMCs came the material, which was cDNA or gDNA.

This CDR3 is built from 13 residues. Trimming at V came to 4 bases and at J to 4 bases, leaving 5 bases not matched to a gene. CDR1 is GTSNPN, CDR2 SVGIG, per germline (reference sequence). This clone was seen a single time. Authors' data handling: Quantification of nucleated cells was approximated via reference gene primer amplification. Here immunoSEQ multiplex PCR was the method, and the copy in TCRdb shows in-frame clones only, minus some. That table gives V, J and clone size, and the DNA gave D and trimming. The sample records 140,000 or so clones, approximately 86% being singletons. The sequence was collected from a human donor in a cohort sampled during active COVID-19. The source material was peripheral blood. The J gene is TRBJ2-5, the V gene TRBV30, with 8 bases matching TRBD2. The CDR3 DNA reads as TGTGCCTGGATCCCAGCGGGAGTAGAGACCCAGTACTTC. Protein product: CAWIPAGVETQYF.